This T cell receptor beta chain was captured in a study of T-cell memory formation after mild COVID-19. MiXCR was run by TCRdb on the 5' RACE reads, yielding one entry per CDR3 protein. The data contain some 290,000 distinct CDR3 sequences, 16% of them singletons. The germline V gene has CDR1 SQVTM and CDR2 ANQGSEA. Trimming cost V 7 bases and J 5 bases; bases outside gene matches: 8. This CDR3 region has 13 residues. V usage is TRBV29-1 and J usage is TRBJ1-1; 9 bases are a match to TRBD1. The TCR was taken from a young man who had mild COVID-19 (a few samples of this study predate the infection). Cell type and time point are not known. Material for sequencing was PBMCs or a T cell subset sorted from them (not recorded which). The CDR3 loop reads CSGYRGRGTEAFF. As DNA, the CDR3 is TGCAGCGGTTACAGGGGGCGGGGAACTGAAGCTTTCTTT. The variable domain in full, completed from reference TRBV29-1 and TRBJ1-1, reads SAVISQKPSRDICQRGTSLTIQCQVDSQVTMMFWYRQQPGQSLTLIATANQGSEATYESGFVIDKFPISRPNLTFSTLTVSNMSPEDSSIYLCSGYRGRGTEAFFGQGTRLTVV.